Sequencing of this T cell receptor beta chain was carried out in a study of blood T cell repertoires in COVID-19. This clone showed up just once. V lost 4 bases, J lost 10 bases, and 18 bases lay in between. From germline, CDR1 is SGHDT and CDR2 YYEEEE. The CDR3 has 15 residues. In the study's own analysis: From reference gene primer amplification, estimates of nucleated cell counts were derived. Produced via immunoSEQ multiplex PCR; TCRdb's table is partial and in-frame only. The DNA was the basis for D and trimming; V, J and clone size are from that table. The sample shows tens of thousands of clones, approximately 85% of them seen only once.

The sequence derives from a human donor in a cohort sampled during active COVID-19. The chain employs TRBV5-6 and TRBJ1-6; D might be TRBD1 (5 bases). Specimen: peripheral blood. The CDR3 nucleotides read TGTGCCAGCAGCCCGACCGGGGCCGGGGGGTCACCCCTCCACTTT. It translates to CASSPTGAGGSPLHF.